The TCR beta chain under discussion was sequenced for a study of blood T cell repertoires in COVID-19. Study background: The samples span acute and convalescent COVID-19 from the United States, Italy and Spain. In each case, the material was cDNA or gDNA derived from T cells, B-cell-depleted T cells, or PBMCs.

The CDR3 is 16 residues long. Authors' processing steps: From reference gene primer amplification, estimates of nucleated cell counts were derived. Clones were sequenced by immunoSEQ multiplex PCR, and TCRdb holds only the in-frame ones, with some missing. From that table come the V and J calls and clone size; the DNA was used to work out D and trimming. The sample includes roughly 72,000 clones, 88% of them seen just once. This chain links TRBV21-1 with TRBJ1-2; TRBD1 is taken as the D call from the table, unchecked against the DNA. TRBV21-1 is assigned pseudogene status. The sequencing input was peripheral blood. The TCR originated in a human donor in a cohort sampled during active COVID-19. CDR3 DNA: TGTGCCAGCAGCAAACTCCAAACGACAGATAACTATGGCTACACCTTC. Translation gives CASSKLQTTDNYGYTF.